This TCR beta chain was identified during a study of blood T cell repertoires in COVID-19 (dated by TCRdb to the early 2020s). For context, the study as a whole: Samples from collaborators originated in the United States, Italy and Spain and spanned both the acute and convalescent phases of COVID-19. The material from the prospective study consisted of cDNA or gDNA derived from T cells, B-cell-depleted T cells, or PBMCs. The dataset comprised deeply sampled blood TCRbeta repertoires from subjects exposed to, actively infected with, or recovered from COVID-19. The repertoires were released in a freely available public database meant as a resource for research on the immune response to SARS-CoV-2. Samples were obtained from the ongoing ImmuneRACE study (first 160 participants) and from some 1,300 subjects provided by 6 global collaborators. Sample metadata almost always included a de-identified subject ID, COVID-19 status, age in years and sex. HLA class I and class II types, where available, came from metadata supplied by the sample provider rather than from assay-based typing. The research as a whole found: Clinical and demographic metadata were provided uncurated, with the amount varying by source and participant.

Comments on this clone: Its specific antigen is unknown. Qualities for individual bases were not recorded, and no much larger clone is one base off.

The immunoSEQ Assay, a bias-controlled multiplex PCR, was used to amplify TCRbeta CDR3 regions from genomic DNA. Turning to the authors' computational methods: Within the assay, amplification of reference gene primers was used to estimate how many nucleated cells each sample contained. To quantify the absolute abundance of each unique TCRbeta CDR3 rearrangement, sequence reads were collapsed and filtered. For each sample, productive Simpson clonality was calculated by taking the square root of Simpson's diversity index across productive rearrangements. Sourced from immuneACCESS, this table was stored by TCRdb with only in-frame sequences that have V and J called. A share of the clones is absent; for the studies checked, an unresolved V gene accounts for under half, and the remainder has no known explanation. That table furnishes V, J and clone size, whereas the DNA furnished D and trimming. The sample table holds 93,000 or so clones, of which just over 85% were seen once. The ten biggest clones cover about 3% of the sample.

Collaborating institutions collected whole blood in K2EDTA tubes following their own protocols. For TCRbeta analysis, collaborator samples were shipped as frozen whole blood, as isolated PBMCs, or as DNA extracted from either sample type. Sequenced material: peripheral blood. The clonotype was recovered from a human donor in a cohort sampled during active COVID-19.

The CDR3 region has the sequence CASSLDWASAGGGNEQFF. The DNA is TGTGCCAGCAGCTTAGATTGGGCCTCCGCGGGAGGGGGCAATGAGCAGTTCTTC. The rearranged segments are TRBV7-2 and TRBJ2-1, and 9 bases in between align with TRBD2. The CDR3, from cysteine to phenylalanine, totals 18 residues. Only the CDR3 DNA stays, 54 bases, in frame from base 1. V and J are trimmed by 1 base and 6 bases, and the gene matches miss 13 bases of the junction. According to the germline V gene, CDR1 reads SGHTA and CDR2 reads FQGNSA.